Below, 29 T cell receptor beta chains from the same sample are listed, as sequenced in a study of neoadjuvant anti-PD-1 for oral cavity cancer. Time point given: after neoadjuvant nivolumab, at surgical resection. The data were produced by immunoSEQ multiplex PCR, yet TCRdb's version contains in-frame clones alone and is incomplete. The data contain approximately 7,800 clones, approximately 61% of them singletons. The sequenced sample was PBMCs, obtained after nivolumab (anti-PD-1) treatment. These receptor sequences come from a person between 40 and 80 years old with oral cavity squamous cell carcinoma.

This clone has just one count. The genes are TRBV19 and TRBJ2-1; TRBD2 matches 9 bases. V lost 1 base and J lost 8; bases outside the gene matches: 6. Germline V gives CDR1 LNHDA, CDR2 SQIVND (reference sequence). The CDR3 has 15 residues. CDR3 sequence: CASSIGLAGSDEQFF. The CDR3 DNA reads as TGTGCCAGTAGTATAGGGCTAGCGGGGAGCGATGAGCAGTTCTTC.

J is TRBJ1-5 and V is TRBV7-9; TRBD1 is a possible D gene (5 bases). Per germline, CDR1 SEHNR and CDR2 FQNEAQ (reference sequence). V lost 0 bases and J lost 2, with 14 bases in between. The CDR3 length is 17 residues. The CDR3 nucleotides read TGTGCCAGCAGCTTAGCGGCATCAGGGTTGGGCAATCAGCCCCAGCATTTT. This encodes CASSLAASGLGNQPQHF.

J is TRBJ2-1 and V is TRBV29-1; TRBD1 agrees at 10 bases. The CDR3 is made up of 16 amino acids. Germline V gives CDR1 SQVTM, CDR2 ANQGSEA. J was trimmed by 1 base and V by 6 bases; bases with no gene match: 9. The CDR3 DNA reads TGCAGCGTAACTGATCCGGGACAGGGGTCCTACAATGAGCAGTTCTTC. It codes for CSVTDPGQGSYNEQFF.

This clone was observed a few times. The V call is TRBV29-1, the J call TRBJ1-1, with TRBD1 matching 8 bases. The CDR3 contains 14 residues. Trimming at V came to 4 bases and at J to 4 bases, leaving 8 bases not matched to a gene. Germline CDR1 is SQVTM and CDR2 is ANQGSEA. The CDR3 DNA follows: TGCAGCGTTGTATGGCAGGGGGCCCTCACTGAAGCTTTCTTT. Translated, it gives CSVVWQGALTEAFF.

This chain uses TRBV6-4 with TRBJ1-3; D is possibly TRBD1 (5 bases). Looked up from germline, CDR1 is MRHNA and CDR2 is SNTAGT. Deletions cut 0 bases from V and 4 bases from J, with 19 bases between. CDR3 length equals 18 residues. CDR3: CASSDSIIGGAAGNTIYF. Written as DNA, the CDR3 is TGTGCCAGCAGTGACTCGATTATCGGGGGAGCCGCCGGAAACACCATATATTTT.

There are a few counts of this clone. This chain links TRBV30 with TRBJ1-2; weak D call: TRBD1 (5 bases). Between the trimmed V and J ends, which lost 0 bases and 5 bases, there was a span of 13 bases. Per the germline V gene, CDR1 is GTSNPN and CDR2 is SVGIG (reference sequence). The CDR3 consists of 14 residues. In DNA, the CDR3 is TGTGCCTGGAGTGTCTTAGGAAAGGGGTATGGCTACACCTTC. It yields the protein CAWSVLGKGYGYTF.

This chain links TRBV7-2 with TRBJ2-2, with 7 nucleotides matching TRBD1. This CDR3 has 16 residues. The V gene's germline CDR1 is SGHTA and CDR2 FQGNSA. The V gene end was trimmed by 5 bases and the J gene end by 0 bases; junction bases not matched to a gene: 6. The CDR3 DNA reads TGTGCCAGCAGCCTAAGACAGGGCCCGAACACCGGGGAGCTGTTTTTT. Residues: CASSLRQGPNTGELFF.

The rearrangement joins TRBV4-2 to TRBJ1-3, with 9 bases matching TRBD1. Germline loops: CDR1 LGHNA, CDR2 YNFKEQ. The length of the CDR3 is 19 residues. Unmatched junction bases numbered 14, after V lost 0 bases and J lost 5 bases. The CDR3 nucleotides are TGTGCCAGCAGCCAAGACCCCACAGGGGGCTCAACCGTTAGAAACACCATATATTTT. It codes for CASSQDPTGGSTVRNTIYF.

The chain recombines TRBV9 with TRBJ1-2; D remains ambiguous. V was trimmed by 4 bases and J by 3 bases, leaving 10 bases between them. This CDR3 contains 13 residues. Germline V gene sequence: CDR1 SGDLS, CDR2 YYNGEE. The CDR3 coding sequence is TGTGCCAGCAGCCCGAGCGGGGACTATGGCTACACCTTC. Its protein product is CASSPSGDYGYTF.

The chain uses TRBV4-3 and TRBJ2-1; possibly TRBD2 for D (5 bases). Germline V gene lookup returns CDR1 LGHNA and CDR2 YSLEER. Trimming took off 1 base at V and 10 bases at J, with 11 bases between the two ends. The CDR3 has 13 amino acids. The CDR3 DNA sequence: TGCGCCAGCAGCCAAGTTCGCGGCGGGGAGCAGTTCTTC. Residues: CASSQVRGGEQFF.

This clone was seen only a few times. The chain is built from TRBV6-6 and TRBJ1-6; maybe TRBD1 (5 bases). CDR1 and CDR2 from the germline V gene are MNHNY and SVGAGI (reference sequence). V lost 6 bases and J 8 bases, leaving 11 bases between the germline ends. The CDR3 consists of 13 residues. Here the CDR3 reads CASRFGGDSPLHF. The CDR3 bases are TGTGCCAGCAGGTTTGGGGGGGATTCACCCCTCCACTTT.

The chain recombines TRBV27 with TRBJ1-1; unclear D gene. Trimming pared 1 base from V and 8 bases from J, leaving 11 bases between. CDR1 and CDR2 from the germline V gene are MNHEY and SMNVEV (reference sequence). The CDR3 runs to 13 residues. The CDR3 nucleotides read TGTGCCAGCAGTTTATTCTCCGCCCGAGAAGCTTTCTTT. This translates into CASSLFSAREAFF.

This clone was recorded a few times. V and J are TRBV7-2 and TRBJ1-1; tentative D call: TRBD1 (5 bases). The CDR3 has 11 residues. Deletions cut 6 bases from V and 8 bases from J, with 10 bases between. Germline V gives CDR1 SGHTA, CDR2 FQGNSA. CDR3 in amino acids: CASRGGIEAFF. The CDR3 bases are TGTGCCAGCAGGGGGGGTATCGAAGCTTTCTTT.

This clone came up a few times. The chain joins TRBV5-4 to TRBJ2-5, with 9 nucleotides matching TRBD1. The V gene's germline CDR1 is SGHNT and CDR2 YYREEE (reference sequence). There are 15 residues in the CDR3. J gave up 5 bases and V 4 bases, and 9 bases lay outside the gene matches. The CDR3 reads CASSTYRQGEETQYF. CDR3 nucleotide sequence: TGTGCCAGCAGCACTTACCGACAGGGGGAGGAGACCCAGTACTTC.

This clone appeared a few times. This chain uses TRBV18 with TRBJ1-2; 8 bases are shared with TRBD1. Trimming at V came to 2 bases and at J to 7 bases, leaving 15 bases not matched to a gene. Germline V gene sequence: CDR1 KGHSH, CDR2 LQKENI. The CDR3 is 17 residues long. The CDR3 DNA sequence: TGTGCCAGCTCACCAGTCTCGGACAGGGTTGGAACCGCTGGCTACACCTTC. Its protein product is CASSPVSDRVGTAGYTF.

The chain couples TRBV11-3 to TRBJ1-1, with D possibly TRBD1 on 5 matching bases. The CDR3 is 13 amino acids. Between the trimmed V and J ends, which lost 5 bases and 4 bases, there was a span of 11 bases. Germline CDR1 and CDR2: SGHNT and YENEEA. Here the CDR3 DNA reads TGTGCCAGCAGCCCGGGACGGAGCACTGAAGCTTTCTTT. It codes for CASSPGRSTEAFF.

This chain uses TRBV18 with TRBJ1-4; 8 bases match TRBD1. The CDR3 loop spans 14 amino acids. Trimming at V came to 3 bases and at J to 6 bases, leaving 3 bases not matched to a gene. Germline V gene sequence: CDR1 KGHSH, CDR2 LQKENI. DNA for the CDR3: TGTGCCAGCTCACCGACAGGGGAGGATGAAAAACTGTTTTTT. Its protein product is CASSPTGEDEKLFF.

The chain joins TRBV7-2 to TRBJ1-1; TRBD1 matches at 7 bases. Looked up from germline, CDR1 is SGHTA and CDR2 is FQGNSA. Trimming took 5 bases from V and 1 from J; bases not matched to a gene: 7. This CDR3 has 15 amino acids. The DNA for the CDR3 is TGTGCCAGCAGCCCGAGGACAGGAGGGAACACTGAAGCTTTCTTT. This codes for CASSPRTGGNTEAFF.

This chain links TRBV9 with TRBJ1-2, with TRBD1 as a possible D gene (6 bases). CDR3 length equals 16 residues. Trimming took off 2 bases at V and 4 bases at J, with 18 bases between the two ends. Germline values: CDR1 SGDLS, CDR2 YYNGEE. CDR3 sequence (DNA): TGTGCCAGCAGCGTTTCGGGACAACCTCGATTCTATGGCTACACCTTC. Its protein is CASSVSGQPRFYGYTF.

By sample fraction, this clone is large. V gene TRBV29-1 combines with J gene TRBJ1-1; tentatively, D is TRBD1 (6 bases). This CDR3 is 13 amino acids long. V lost 7 bases and J lost 4, with 16 bases in between. Germline V gene lookup returns CDR1 SQVTM and CDR2 ANQGSEA. The CDR3 nucleotides are TGCAGCGCCAAGACAGGAGGGAGCACTGAAGCTTTCTTT. Its protein product is CSAKTGGSTEAFF. Together with reference TRBV29-1 and TRBJ1-1, the CDR3 gives the full variable domain: SAVISQKPSRDICQRGTSLTIQCQVDSQVTMMFWYRQQPGQSLTLIATANQGSEATYESGFVIDKFPISRPNLTFSTLTVSNMSPEDSSIYLCSAKTGGSTEAFFGQGTRLTVV.

V is TRBV20-1 and J is TRBJ2-7; 9 nucleotides align to TRBD1. Germline V gives CDR1 DFQATT, CDR2 SNEGSKA (reference sequence). The CDR3 is 11 amino acids. The trim removed 3 bases at V and 11 bases at J, leaving 5 bases unmatched. This chain's CDR3 is CSASLRDREYF. CDR3 DNA sequence: TGCAGTGCTAGCCTCCGGGACAGGGAGTACTTC.

This chain joins TRBV7-2 and TRBJ2-1; the match to TRBD1 covers 9 bases. CDR3 length: 15 residues. Germline V gives CDR1 SGHTA, CDR2 FQGNSA. V shed 5 bases, J shed 4 bases, and the junction held 6 bases outside the gene matches. CDR3 protein: CASSLGQGSYNEQFF. The CDR3 DNA follows: TGTGCCAGCAGCCTAGGACAGGGGTCTTACAATGAGCAGTTCTTC. Complete variable domain (other parts from reference TRBV7-2 and TRBJ2-1): GAGVSQSPSNKVTEKGKDVELRCDPISGHTALYWYRQSLGQGLEFLIYFQGNSAPDKSGLPSDRFSAERTGGSVSTLTIQRTQQEDSAVYLCASSLGQGSYNEQFFGPGTRLTVL.

The chain uses TRBV5-4 and TRBJ1-4; D is unresolved. The germline CDR1 and CDR2 sequences are SGHNT and YYREEE (reference sequence). V was clipped by 5 bases and J by 3 bases, with 11 bases between them. The CDR3 consists of 14 residues. CDR3 residues: CASRTGPSNEKLFF. The CDR3 nucleotides read TGTGCCAGCAGGACCGGACCTTCTAATGAAAAACTGTTTTTT.

This clone was seen more than once but under ten times. CDR3 in amino acids: CASSSGTDNSPLHF. CDR3 nucleotides: TGTGCCAGCAGCTCCGGGACAGATAATTCACCCCTCCACTTT. The chain is built from TRBV13 and TRBJ1-6; 7 bases match TRBD1. The CDR3 runs 14 residues. J gave up 5 bases and V 4 bases, and 2 bases lay outside the gene matches. Germline V gene data show CDR1 as PRHDT and CDR2 as FYEKMQ (reference sequence). Together with reference TRBV13 and TRBJ1-6, the CDR3 gives the full variable domain: AAGVIQSPRHLIKEKRETATLKCYPIPRHDTVYWYQQGPGQDPQFLISFYEKMQSDKGSIPDRFSAQQFSDYHSELNMSSLELGDSALYFCASSSGTDNSPLHFGNGTRLTVT.

This clone was seen only a few times. This chain connects TRBV11-2 to TRBJ1-1; D remains ambiguous. Germline V lookup: CDR1 SGHAT, CDR2 FQNNGV. Trimming removed 1 base at V and 2 bases at J, with 8 bases between. The CDR3 has 14 amino acids. CDR3 amino acids: CASSLGPGNTEAFF. The CDR3 coding sequence is TGTGCCAGCAGCTTAGGCCCAGGTAACACTGAAGCTTTCTTT. Combining the CDR3 with reference TRBV11-2 and TRBJ1-1 gives the whole variable domain EAGVAQSPRYKIIEKRQSVAFWCNPISGHATLYWYQQILGQGPKLLIQFQNNGVVDDSQLPKDRFSAERLKGVDSTLKIQPAKLEDSAVYLCASSLGPGNTEAFFGQGTRLTVV.

The V and J genes are TRBV19 and TRBJ1-1, with a weak D call TRBD1 (6 bases). V was pared by 6 bases and J by 10 bases, with 24 bases between. The CDR3 is 15 amino acids. Germline V gene data show CDR1 as LNHDA and CDR2 as SQIVND (reference sequence). CDR3 residues: CASRAGARGRWRAFF. As DNA, the CDR3 is TGTGCCAGTAGGGCAGGGGCGCGTGGTCGATGGAGAGCTTTCTTT.

The genes are TRBV27 and TRBJ2-2; the D is unclear. The germline gives CDR1 MNHEY, CDR2 SMNVEV (reference sequence). The CDR3 length is 15 residues. With 3 bases removed from V and 1 base from J, the gap between germline ends came to 9 bases. The CDR3 loop reads CASSFAPRNTGELFF. Written as DNA, the CDR3 is TGTGCCAGCAGTTTCGCCCCTAGGAACACCGGGGAGCTGTTTTTT.

This clone has a single count. The chain employs TRBV27 and TRBJ1-5; D is uncertain. The germline gives CDR1 MNHEY, CDR2 SMNVEV (reference sequence). Trimming removed 4 bases at V and 2 bases at J, with 9 bases between. CDR3 length: 14 amino acids. The CDR3 loop reads CASSSRVGNQPQHF. CDR3 DNA: TGTGCCAGCAGTTCCCGGGTGGGCAATCAGCCCCAGCATTTT.

The chain carries TRBV7-2 and TRBJ1-6, with 7 bases identical to TRBD1. The CDR3 has 14 amino acids. In germline, CDR1 is SGHTA, CDR2 FQGNSA. Trimming at V came to 5 bases and at J to 6 bases, leaving 4 bases not matched to a gene. CDR3 sequence: CASSRQGANSPLHF. DNA for the CDR3: TGTGCCAGCAGCCGACAGGGAGCTAATTCACCCCTCCACTTT. Full variable domain (remainder filled in from reference TRBV7-2 and TRBJ1-6): GAGVSQSPSNKVTEKGKDVELRCDPISGHTALYWYRQSLGQGLEFLIYFQGNSAPDKSGLPSDRFSAERTGGSVSTLTIQRTQQEDSAVYLCASSRQGANSPLHFGNGTRLTVT.